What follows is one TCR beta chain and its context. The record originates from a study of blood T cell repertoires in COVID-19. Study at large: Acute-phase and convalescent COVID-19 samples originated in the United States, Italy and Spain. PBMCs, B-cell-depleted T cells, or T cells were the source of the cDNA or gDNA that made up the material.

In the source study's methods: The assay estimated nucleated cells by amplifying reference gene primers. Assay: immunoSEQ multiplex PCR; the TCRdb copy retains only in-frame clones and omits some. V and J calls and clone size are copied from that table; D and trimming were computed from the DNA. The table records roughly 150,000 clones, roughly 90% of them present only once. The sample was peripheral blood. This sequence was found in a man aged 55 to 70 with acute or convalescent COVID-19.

Here the CDR3 reads CASSLGRLAGLTDTQYF. The CDR3 DNA follows: TGTGCCAGCAGCTTAGGGAGACTAGCGGGACTCACAGATACGCAGTATTTT. The V call is TRBV13, the J call TRBJ2-3; 11 bases are a match to TRBD2. V trimming: 0 bases; J trimming: 2 bases; junction bases outside the gene matches: 4. This CDR3 is 17 amino acids long. Germline-derived CDR1 and CDR2 are PRHDT and FYEKMQ (reference sequence).